Described below is a single TCR beta chain sequence and its context. Its specificity is not known. This sample is drawn from a study of cytomegalovirus exposure and HLA in healthy donors. Study conclusions and caveats: Association of 15,000 to 20,000 TCR beta sequences with HLA alleles was found at 0.05 false discovery rate in a later analysis. It was confirmed in vitro that a few of the CMV-associated chains were specific for CMV antigens.

Amplification used 60 Vbeta primers and 13 Jbeta primers. The data were produced by immunoSEQ multiplex PCR, yet TCRdb's version contains in-frame clones alone and is incomplete. The sample carries 190,000 or so clones, 80% recorded once. The CDR3 covers 15 residues. V was trimmed by 1 base and J by 1 base, leaving 8 bases between them. CDR1 SGHNT and CDR2 YYREEE come from the germline V gene (reference sequence). The V gene is TRBV5-4, the J gene TRBJ2-2, with D possibly TRBD1 on 5 matching bases. Sequencing was carried out using PBMCs. The clonotype was recovered from a boy aged 10-17 years in good health and CMV-seronegative. Here the CDR3 reads CASSLMTENTGELFF. The CDR3 nucleotides are TGTGCCAGCAGCTTGATGACAGAGAACACCGGGGAGCTGTTTTTT.